Detailed here is one TCR beta chain. The record originates from a study of blood T cell repertoires in COVID-19. The overall study: Material from acute and convalescent COVID-19 was sourced from the United States, Italy and Spain. PBMCs, B-cell-depleted T cells, or T cells were the source of the cDNA or gDNA that made up the material.

Participant ages covered about 18 to 89 years across about two dozen US areas. Each recovered donor of Cohort 3 presented with two negative PCRs, clearance, or symptom resolution. V lost 6 bases and J lost 4, with 16 bases in between. The germline V gene has CDR1 MNHNY and CDR2 SVGAGI (reference sequence). The CDR3 runs 15 residues. TCRdb keeps only in-frame clones here, not all; method: immunoSEQ multiplex PCR. The sample has some 330,000 clones; more than 90% are singletons. The sequence was obtained from a woman in her thirties who had recovered from COVID-19. The J gene is TRBJ1-5, the V gene TRBV6-6; possibly TRBD1 for D (5 bases). Sample: PBMCs or T cells enriched from blood (not recorded which). The CDR3 DNA reads TGTGCCAGCAGCGACACGCAGGGCCGAAATCAGCCCCAGCATTTT. Its protein product is CASSDTQGRNQPQHF.